A single sample gave rise to the 24 T cell receptor beta chains below, sequenced in a study of monozygotic twins with inflammatory bowel disease. For each CDR3 protein, TCRdb gives one entry from its re-call of the 5' RACE reads, without DNA. The sample has 150,000 to 200,000 distinct CDR3 sequences. What was sequenced was blood. These receptors were obtained from a human donor with ulcerative colitis or Crohn's disease, or a healthy co-twin of an affected twin (not recorded which).

The chain recombines TRBV6-5 with TRBJ2-7; TCRdb's assignment of TRBD1 cannot be checked, as there is no DNA. The CDR3 covers 15 residues. The germline gives CDR1 MNHEY, CDR2 SVGAGI. This CDR3 reads CASSSVQGRMGEQYF.

The gene calls are TRBV10-2 and TRBJ1-5; absent DNA, TCRdb's TRBD1 call cannot be checked. This CDR3 region has 15 residues. Germline loops: CDR1 WSHSY, CDR2 SAAADI. The CDR3 sequence: CASSRTGGGRSSQHF.

The chain uses TRBV11-2 and TRBJ2-5. CDR1 is SGHAT and CDR2 is FQNNGV in the germline V gene. The CDR3 loop spans 15 amino acids. Here the CDR3 reads CASSLEAAFGETQYF. The full variable domain, in which reference TRBV11-2 and TRBJ2-5 provide the parts outside the CDR3, is EAGVAQSPRYKIIEKRQSVAFWCNPISGHATLYWYQQILGQGPKLLIQFQNNGVVDDSQLPKDRFSAERLKGVDSTLKIQPAKLEDSAVYLCASSLEAAFGETQYFGPGTRLLVL.

This sequence joins TRBV15 and TRBJ2-1; TCRdb gives TRBD2 as the D gene, but with no DNA this cannot be confirmed. Germline CDR1 and CDR2: LNHNV and YYDKDF (reference sequence). The CDR3 loop spans 15 amino acids. The CDR3: CATSDLGLSYNEQFF.

This chain connects TRBV11-2 to TRBJ1-2; absent DNA, TCRdb's TRBD1 call cannot be checked. This CDR3 is 14 amino acids long. Germline V gene lookup returns CDR1 SGHAT and CDR2 FQNNGV. The CDR3 protein is CASSLAQGHYGYTF. Filled out from reference TRBV11-2 and TRBJ1-2, the complete variable domain reads EAGVAQSPRYKIIEKRQSVAFWCNPISGHATLYWYQQILGQGPKLLIQFQNNGVVDDSQLPKDRFSAERLKGVDSTLKIQPAKLEDSAVYLCASSLAQGHYGYTFGSGTRLTVV.

The chain recombines TRBV29-1 with TRBJ2-5. In germline, CDR1 is SQVTM, CDR2 ANQGSEA. The length of the CDR3 is 11 residues. This CDR3 reads CSVEGQETQYF.

The chain couples TRBV7-2 to TRBJ1-5; TCRdb proposes TRBD1, but this gene call is untestable without DNA. The CDR3 has 12 residues. Germline CDR1 reads SGHTA; CDR2 reads FQGNSA. This CDR3 reads CASSPLSQPQHF.

The V call is TRBV5-1, the J call TRBJ2-2; the D call of TRBD1 rests on TCRdb alone, since no DNA is present to check it. Per the germline V gene, CDR1 is SGHRS and CDR2 is YFSETQ. The CDR3 extends over 16 amino acids. The CDR3: CASSGPGTGLGGELFF.

The chain uses TRBV5-1 and TRBJ2-2. In germline, CDR1 is SGHRS, CDR2 YFSETQ. The CDR3 contains 16 residues. The CDR3 is CASSLAQGRNTGELFF.

The chain employs TRBV3-1 and TRBJ1-2. Germline loops: CDR1 LGHDT, CDR2 YNNKEL (reference sequence). The CDR3 is made up of 13 amino acids. CDR3 residues: CASSPGANYGYTF.

The J gene is TRBJ2-2, the V gene TRBV29-1; the TRBD1 assignment by TCRdb is unverifiable without DNA. Germline V gene sequence: CDR1 SQVTM, CDR2 ANQGSEA. The CDR3 has 15 residues. The chain's CDR3 is CSVFQGAWGPGELFF.

The chain joins TRBV27 to TRBJ1-6; with no DNA, the TCRdb D assignment of TRBD1 cannot be verified. The CDR3 is 16 amino acids. CDR1 MNHEY and CDR2 SMNVEV come from the germline V gene (reference sequence). CDR3 sequence reads: CASSLGDRAIDSPLHF.

The chain couples TRBV19 to TRBJ1-5; TCRdb names TRBD1, which stays unverified in the absence of DNA. CDR3 length equals 14 residues. The germline V gene has CDR1 LNHDA and CDR2 SQIVND (reference sequence). The CDR3 region is CASSIRDIGQPQHF.

V and J are TRBV6-1 and TRBJ1-6; TCRdb selects TRBD1, and the lack of DNA leaves this call unchecked. The CDR3 runs to 17 residues. Germline V gene data show CDR1 as MNHNS and CDR2 as SASEGT. The CDR3 region is CASSEPPQSSYNSPLHF.

The chain links TRBV30 to TRBJ1-1; TCRdb proposes TRBD1, but this gene call is untestable without DNA. The CDR3 is 15 amino acids. Per the germline V gene, CDR1 is GTSNPN and CDR2 is SVGIG (reference sequence). This chain's CDR3 is CASEAFGTANTEAFF.

CDR3 loop: CASSQEGGNEQFF. The rearrangement links TRBV4-3 to TRBJ2-1; TCRdb names TRBD2, which stays unverified in the absence of DNA. This CDR3 has 13 residues. Per the germline V gene, CDR1 is LGHNA and CDR2 is YSLEER.

The gene calls are TRBV29-1 and TRBJ2-7; checking the TCRdb D call of TRBD2 is not possible without DNA. Germline V gene lookup returns CDR1 SQVTM and CDR2 ANQGSEA. The CDR3 extends over 13 amino acids. CDR3 protein: CSVAGLAGDEQYF.

The chain couples TRBV28 to TRBJ1-1; as DNA is missing, the TRBD1 call by TCRdb cannot be tested. This CDR3 comprises 14 residues. CDR1 is MDHEN and CDR2 is SYDVKM in the germline V gene. The CDR3 protein is CASSLGVANTEAFF.

The chain has TRBV7-9 and TRBJ2-2; the TRBD2 assignment by TCRdb is unverifiable without DNA. CDR1 SEHNR and CDR2 FQNEAQ come from the germline V gene (reference sequence). The CDR3 is 15 residues long. The CDR3 region is CASSPTTPNTGELFF.

The chain carries TRBV6-1 and TRBJ2-4; TCRdb's D call of TRBD1 is untestable without DNA. The CDR3 covers 15 residues. Per the germline V gene, CDR1 is MNHNS and CDR2 is SASEGT. CDR3 sequence reads: CASSPDSLAKNMQYF.

The V and J genes are TRBV5-1 and TRBJ1-1. This CDR3 is built from 14 residues. Germline V CDR1 and CDR2: SGHRS, YFSETQ. The CDR3 reads CASSLEPQNTEAFF.

J is TRBJ2-4 and V is TRBV12-3 or TRBV12-4; the TCRdb call, TRBD2, lacks DNA for checking. The CDR3 extends over 16 amino acids. The chain's CDR3 is CASSLAMGGPGGIQYF.

This chain connects TRBV18 to TRBJ2-7; TCRdb calls TRBD1, which cannot be checked without DNA. CDR1 is KGHSH, CDR2 LQKENI, per germline. The CDR3 covers 18 residues. The CDR3 region is CASSPTGHPGWVGYEQYF.

This sequence joins TRBV20-1 and TRBJ1-2; TCRdb reports TRBD1, a call that lacks DNA to check it against. Germline values: CDR1 DFQATT, CDR2 SNEGSKA (reference sequence). This CDR3 has 11 amino acids. This CDR3 is CSGGGWDGYTF.